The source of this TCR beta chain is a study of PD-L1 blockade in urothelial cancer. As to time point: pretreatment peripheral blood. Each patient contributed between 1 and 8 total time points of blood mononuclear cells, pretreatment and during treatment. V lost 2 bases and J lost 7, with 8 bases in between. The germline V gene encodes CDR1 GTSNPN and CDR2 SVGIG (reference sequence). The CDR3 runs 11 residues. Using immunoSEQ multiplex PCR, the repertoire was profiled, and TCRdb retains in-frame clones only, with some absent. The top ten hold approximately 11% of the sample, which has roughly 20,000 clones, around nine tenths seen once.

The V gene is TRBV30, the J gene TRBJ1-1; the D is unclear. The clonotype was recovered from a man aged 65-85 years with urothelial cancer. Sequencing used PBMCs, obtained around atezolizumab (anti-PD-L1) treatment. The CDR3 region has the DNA TGTGCCTGGAGTTCCGCGAGTGAAGCTTTCTTT. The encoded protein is CAWSSASEAFF.